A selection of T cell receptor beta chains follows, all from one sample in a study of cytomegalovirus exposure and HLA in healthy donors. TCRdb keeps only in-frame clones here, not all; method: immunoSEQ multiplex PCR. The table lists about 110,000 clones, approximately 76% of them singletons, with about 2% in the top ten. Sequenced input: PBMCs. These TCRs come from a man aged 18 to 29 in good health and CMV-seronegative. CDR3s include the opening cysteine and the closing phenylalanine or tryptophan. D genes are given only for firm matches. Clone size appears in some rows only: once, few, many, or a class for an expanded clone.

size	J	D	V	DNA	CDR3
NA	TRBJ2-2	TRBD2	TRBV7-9	TGTGCCAGCAGCCCTACTAGCGGAGAGCTGTTTTTT	CASSPTSGELFF
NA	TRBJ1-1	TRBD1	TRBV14	TGTGCCAGCAGCCAAGCATGGACAGGGGCCATGAACACTGAAGCTTTCTTT	CASSQAWTGAMNTEAFF
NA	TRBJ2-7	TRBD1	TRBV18	TGTGCCAGCTCACCGGCCACAGGGGTCCCCTACGAGCAGTACTTC	CASSPATGVPYEQYF
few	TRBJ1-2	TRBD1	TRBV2	TGTGCCAGCAGCCTCCAGGGGGATGGCTACACCTTC	CASSLQGDGYTF
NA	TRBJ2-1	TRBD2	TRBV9	TGTGCCAGCAGCAAGGGGCGGGGGTCCTACAATGAGCAGTTCTTC	CASSKGRGSYNEQFF
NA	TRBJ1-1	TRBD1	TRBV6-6	TGTGCCAGCGGGGACCACAGGGGGCGAAGTACTGAAGCTTTCTTT	CASGDHRGRSTEAFF
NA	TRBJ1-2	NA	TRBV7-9	TGTGCCAGCAGCTTCAGGGCCGTAGATAACTATGGCTACACCTTC	CASSFRAVDNYGYTF
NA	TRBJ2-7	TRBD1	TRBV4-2	TGTGCCAGCAGCCAAGATTCCCGACAGGGGGCTTACGAGCAGTACTTC	CASSQDSRQGAYEQYF
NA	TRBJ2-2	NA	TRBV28	TGTGCCAGCAGTAAACACAGGGATGCCGGGGAGCTGTTTTTT	CASSKHRDAGELFF
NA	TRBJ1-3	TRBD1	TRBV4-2	TGTGCCAGCAGCCAACGTGGGACAGGGGGGACAGACACCATATATTTT	CASSQRGTGGTDTIYF
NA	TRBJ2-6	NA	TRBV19	TGTGCCAGCGGTAAGGGGGATGGGGCCAACGTCCTGACTTTC	CASGKGDGANVLTF
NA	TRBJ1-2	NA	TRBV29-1	TGCAGCGTTGCAGGAAATAAGGTCTACCCCTTC	CSVAGNKVYPF
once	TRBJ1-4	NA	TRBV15	TGTGCCACCCGCGAGACAGCTAATGAAAAACTGTTTTTT	CATRETANEKLFF
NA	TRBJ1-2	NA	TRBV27	TGTGCCAGCAGTTCCCGACGGGAGGGTTTTGTCTATGGCTACACCTTC	CASSSRREGFVYGYTF
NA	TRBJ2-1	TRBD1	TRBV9	TGTGCCAGCGGTGGGACAGGGGGCTGGGGTGAGCAGTTCTTC	CASGGTGGWGEQFF
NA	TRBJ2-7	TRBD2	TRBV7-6	TGTGCCAGCAGCTTAGGAGAACTAGCGGGGGCCTCCTACGAGCAGTACTTC	CASSLGELAGASYEQYF
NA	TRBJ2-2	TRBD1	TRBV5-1	TGCGCCAGCAACATCCAGGGGGCCGCCGGGGAGCTGTTTTTT	CASNIQGAAGELFF
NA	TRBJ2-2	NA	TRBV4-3	TGCGCCAGCAGCCAAGGCCTAGCGACCACCGGGGAGCTGTTTTTT	CASSQGLATTGELFF
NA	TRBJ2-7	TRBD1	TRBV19	TGTGCCAGTACTCGGGACAGTACCGGCGAGCAGTACTTC	CASTRDSTGEQYF
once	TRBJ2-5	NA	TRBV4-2	TGTGCCAGCAGCCAAGGTGGGTGGGGCGCTGAAGAGACCCAGTACTTC	CASSQGGWGAEETQYF
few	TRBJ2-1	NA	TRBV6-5	TGTGCCAGCAGCCTTCAAAACACCAATGAGCAGTTCTTC	CASSLQNTNEQFF
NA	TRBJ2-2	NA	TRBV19	TGTGCCAGTAGTGCCGGACTGATAAACACCGGGGAACTGTTTTTT	CASSAGLINTGELFF
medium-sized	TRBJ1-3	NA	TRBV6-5	TGTGCCAGCTCCGCGGGGTCAGGGCGGAACACCATATATTTT	CASSAGSGRNTIYF
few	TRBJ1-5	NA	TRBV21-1	TGTGCCAGCAGCAATCTAACCGGGACAGGCTATCAGCCCCAGCATTTT	CASSNLTGTGYQPQHF
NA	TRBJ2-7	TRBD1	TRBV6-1	TGTGCCAGCACGACCGGGACAGCGGAGCAGTACTTC	CASTTGTAEQYF
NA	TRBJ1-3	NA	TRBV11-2	TGTGCCAGCACCATAGGGAGGAGAACATCTGGAAACACCATATATTTT	CASTIGRRTSGNTIYF
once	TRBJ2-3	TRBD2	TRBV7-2	TGTGCCAGCAGCTCGACTAGCGGGGGGGCGGCAGATACGCAGTATTTT	CASSSTSGGAADTQYF
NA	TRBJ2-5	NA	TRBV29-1	TGCAGCGTTATTGGGGGGAGAGAGACCCAGTACTTC	CSVIGGRETQYF
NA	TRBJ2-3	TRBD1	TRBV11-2	TGTGCCAGCAGCTCGGGACAGGGGAAGAACACGCAGTATTTT	CASSSGQGKNTQYF
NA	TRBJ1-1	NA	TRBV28	TGTGCCAGCAGTCCCCCCGGATGGACAGTGACTGAAGCTTTCTTT	CASSPPGWTVTEAFF
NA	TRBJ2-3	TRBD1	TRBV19	TGTGCCAGTAGTATGATGTCCTTCGGATTAACAGGGGGCTCAGATACGCAGTATTTT	CASSMMSFGLTGGSDTQYF
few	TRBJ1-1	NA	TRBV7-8	TGTGCCAGCAGCCACAGGGACACCCGTGAAGCTTTCTTT	CASSHRDTREAFF
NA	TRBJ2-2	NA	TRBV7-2	TGTGCCAGCAGCTTTAGACTAGCGAACACCGGGGAGCTGTTTTTT	CASSFRLANTGELFF
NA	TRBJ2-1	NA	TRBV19	TGTGCCAGTAGTCAGACTAGTAAGGGGGGGAGTGAGCAGTTCTTC	CASSQTSKGGSEQFF
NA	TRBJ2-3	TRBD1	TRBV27	TGTGCCAGCAGTTTAACCGGACAGGGGATCACAGATACGCAGTATTTT	CASSLTGQGITDTQYF
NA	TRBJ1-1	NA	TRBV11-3	TGTGCCAGCAGCTTAGTCAGTACAGCCGAAGCTTTCTTT	CASSLVSTAEAFF
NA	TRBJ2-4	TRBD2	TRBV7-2	TGTGCCAGCAGACTAGCGGGAGATATTCAGTACTTC	CASRLAGDIQYF
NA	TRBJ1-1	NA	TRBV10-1	TGCGCCAGCAGTGAGTCGGGGCAGAACACTGAAGCTTTCTTT	CASSESGQNTEAFF
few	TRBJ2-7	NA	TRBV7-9	TGTGCCAGCAGCGCCCCTAGGGAGCCTTCCTACGAGCAGTACTTC	CASSAPREPSYEQYF
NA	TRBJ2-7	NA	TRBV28	TGTGCCAGCAGTTTAAGTTCTGGGGCCTACTACGAGCAGTACTTC	CASSLSSGAYYEQYF
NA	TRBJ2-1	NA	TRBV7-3	TGTGCCAGCAGCGGAGAGGGCTATGAGCAGTTCTTC	CASSGEGYEQFF
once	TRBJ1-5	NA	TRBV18	TGTGCCAGCTCACTCCTACGAGGGGGTGACCAGCCCCAGCATTTT	CASSLLRGGDQPQHF